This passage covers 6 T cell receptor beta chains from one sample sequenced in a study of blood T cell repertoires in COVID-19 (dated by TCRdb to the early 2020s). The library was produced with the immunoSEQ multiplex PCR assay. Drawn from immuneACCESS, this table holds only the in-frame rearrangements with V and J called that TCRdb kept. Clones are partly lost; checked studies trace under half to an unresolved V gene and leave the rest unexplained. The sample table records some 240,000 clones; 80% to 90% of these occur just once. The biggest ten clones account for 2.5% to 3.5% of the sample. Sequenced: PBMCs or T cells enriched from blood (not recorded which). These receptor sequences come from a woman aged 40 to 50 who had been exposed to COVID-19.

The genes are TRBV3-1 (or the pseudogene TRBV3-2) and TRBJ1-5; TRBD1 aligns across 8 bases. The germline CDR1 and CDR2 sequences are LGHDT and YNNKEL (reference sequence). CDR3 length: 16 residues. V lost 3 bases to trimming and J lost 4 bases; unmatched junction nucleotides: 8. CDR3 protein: CASSQGTGLGNQPQHF. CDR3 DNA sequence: TGTGCCAGCAGCCAGGGGACAGGCCTAGGGAATCAGCCCCAGCATTTT.

The CDR3 coding sequence is TGTGCCAGCAGTCCATGGACTAGCGGGCTCCTTACTTCCTACAATGAGCAGTTCTTC. Translation gives CASSPWTSGLLTSYNEQFF. V gene TRBV27 combines with J gene TRBJ2-1, with 11 bases that match TRBD2. Germline-derived CDR1 and CDR2 are MNHEY and SMNVEV (reference sequence). The CDR3 is 19 residues long. The ends lost 5 bases at V and 1 base at J; junction bases unmatched: 13.

This chain's CDR3 is CATSRDRRREAFF. As DNA, the CDR3 is TGTGCCACCAGCAGAGATCGGCGGCGGGAAGCTTTCTTT. The rearrangement joins TRBV15 to TRBJ1-1; no clear D gene. CDR3 length: 13 amino acids. Germline loops: CDR1 LNHNV, CDR2 YYDKDF (reference sequence). V was clipped by 0 bases and J by 8 bases, with 10 bases between them. The variable domain in full, completed from reference TRBV15 and TRBJ1-1, reads DAMVIQNPRYQVTQFGKPVTLSCSQTLNHNVMYWYQQKSSQAPKLLFHYYDKDFNNEADTPDNFQSRRPNTSFCFLDIRSPGLGDTAMYLCATSRDRRREAFFGQGTRLTVV.

This chain's CDR3 is CASSLTRATTGGKTQYF. In DNA, the CDR3 is TGCGCCAGCAGCCTAACGCGAGCTACGACAGGAGGAAAGACCCAGTACTTC. The V gene is TRBV5-1, the J gene TRBJ2-5; a weak D match, TRBD1 (6 bases). The CDR3 totals 17 residues. V was pared by 4 bases and J by 6 bases, with 25 bases between. The V gene's germline CDR1 is SGHRS and CDR2 YFSETQ.

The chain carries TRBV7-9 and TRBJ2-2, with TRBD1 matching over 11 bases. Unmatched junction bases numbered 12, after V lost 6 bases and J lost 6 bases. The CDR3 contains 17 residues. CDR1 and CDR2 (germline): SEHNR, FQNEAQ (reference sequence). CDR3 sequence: CASRKPGQGVWSGELFF. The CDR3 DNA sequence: TGTGCCAGCAGGAAGCCGGGACAGGGGGTTTGGTCCGGGGAGCTGTTTTTT.

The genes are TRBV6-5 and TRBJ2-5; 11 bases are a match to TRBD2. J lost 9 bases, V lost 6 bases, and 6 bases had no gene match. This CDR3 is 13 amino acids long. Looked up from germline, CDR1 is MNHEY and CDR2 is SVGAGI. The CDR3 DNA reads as TGTGCCAGCAGCTCCCCGGGACTAGCGGCCCAGTACTTC. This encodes CASSSPGLAAQYF.